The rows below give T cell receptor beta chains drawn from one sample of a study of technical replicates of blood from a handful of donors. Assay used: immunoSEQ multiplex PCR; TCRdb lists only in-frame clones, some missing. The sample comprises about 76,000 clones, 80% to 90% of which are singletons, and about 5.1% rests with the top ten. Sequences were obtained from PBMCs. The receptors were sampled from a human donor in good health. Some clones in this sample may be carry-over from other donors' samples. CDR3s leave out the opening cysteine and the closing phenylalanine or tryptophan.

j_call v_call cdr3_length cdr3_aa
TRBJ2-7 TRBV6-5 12 ASRLAGGPYEQY
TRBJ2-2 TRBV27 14 ASSRSRGTNTGELF
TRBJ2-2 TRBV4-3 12 ASSQVFQTGELF
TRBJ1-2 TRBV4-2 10 ASSQVAGGYT
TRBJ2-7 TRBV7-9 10 ASSGGLGEQY
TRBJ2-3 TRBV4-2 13 ASSLVLVESDTQY
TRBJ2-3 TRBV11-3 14 ASSGRRGGSTDTQY
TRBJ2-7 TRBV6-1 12 ASSEKGKTYEQY
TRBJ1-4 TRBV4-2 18 ASSRTRRTGGLATNEKLF
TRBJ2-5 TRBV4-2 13 ASSQARDFLETQY
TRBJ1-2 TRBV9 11 ASSVTGGDGYT